The 27 T cell receptor beta chains reported below all come from one sample, sequenced in a study of cytomegalovirus exposure and HLA in healthy donors listed by TCRdb under 2017. Receptors were amplified or captured by the immunoSEQ multiplex PCR assay. For the multiplex PCR, a mixture combining 60 forward primers for TCR Vbeta segments and 13 reverse primers for TCR Jbeta segments was used. The source is immuneACCESS, and TCRdb retained only in-frame sequences with V and J called. Part of the clones is not carried over; for the studies checked, unresolved V genes explain less than half of this, and the remainder is unexplained. Recorded for this sample are 170,000 or so clones; around 78% of them occurred a single time. Jointly, the top ten make up roughly 13% of the sample. Sequencing input: PBMCs. The receptors were gathered from a woman between 50 and 59 years old in good health and CMV-seropositive.

V and J are TRBV7-2 and TRBJ2-1; 7 positions match TRBD2. The CDR3 is 14 residues long. Trimming at V came to 5 bases and at J to 6 bases, leaving 7 bases not matched to a gene. CDR1 SGHTA and CDR2 FQGNSA come from the germline V gene. The chain's CDR3 is CASSPLTSTNEQFF. In nucleotides, the CDR3 is TGTGCCAGCAGCCCGTTGACTAGCACCAATGAGCAGTTCTTC.

Note on this clone: Other DNA sequences of this sample code for an identical CDR3. The CDR3 DNA sequence: TGTGCCAGCAGCTCAACGGGACTACCCCCAGATACGCAGTATTTT. Its protein is CASSSTGLPPDTQYF. This rearrangement joins TRBV7-3 to TRBJ2-3; TRBD2 matches at 7 bases. V gave up 4 bases and J gave up 4 bases; unmatched junction bases: 8. The CDR3 runs 15 residues. Germline assignment: CDR1 SGHTA and CDR2 FQGTGA.

The rearrangement uses TRBV11-2 and TRBJ1-2; D is perhaps TRBD1 (6 bases). The CDR3 runs 16 residues. Germline loops: CDR1 SGHAT, CDR2 FQNNGV. Trimming cost V 2 bases and J 5 bases, with 18 bases left between them. The DNA for the CDR3 is TGTGCCAGCAGCTTAAGAGGCTCCGGACAGACATATGGCTACACCTTC. Its protein is CASSLRGSGQTYGYTF. The full variable domain, in which reference TRBV11-2 and TRBJ1-2 provide the parts outside the CDR3, is EAGVAQSPRYKIIEKRQSVAFWCNPISGHATLYWYQQILGQGPKLLIQFQNNGVVDDSQLPKDRFSAERLKGVDSTLKIQPAKLEDSAVYLCASSLRGSGQTYGYTFGSGTRLTVV.

This clone has more than one count but fewer than ten. V gene TRBV5-4 combines with J gene TRBJ2-7; 14 nucleotides match TRBD2. Germline loops: CDR1 SGHNT, CDR2 YYREEE (reference sequence). The CDR3 extends over 20 amino acids. The junction had 13 bases not matched to a gene; V was cut back by 0 bases and J by 2 bases. The CDR3 loop reads CASSLGPEGLAGGRAYEQYF. The CDR3 DNA reads as TGTGCCAGCAGCTTGGGTCCGGAAGGACTAGCGGGGGGACGAGCCTACGAGCAGTACTTC.

The chain joins TRBV5-1 to TRBJ2-5; TRBD2 matches at 9 bases. Germline CDR1 SGHRS, CDR2 YFSETQ. The V segment lost 1 base and the J segment 2 bases; nucleotides outside the gene matches: 3. The CDR3 has 15 residues. CDR3 coding DNA: TGCGCCAGCAGCTTGCCCAGCGGGGGGCAAGAGACCCAGTACTTC. Translating gives CASSLPSGGQETQYF.

In DNA, the CDR3 is TGCGCCAGCAGCTTGGATGGGGCTACCGGGGAGCTGTTTTTT. This gives the protein CASSLDGATGELFF. The chain uses TRBV5-1 and TRBJ2-2, with D possibly matching TRBD1 (5 bases). The CDR3 contains 14 residues. CDR1 is SGHRS, CDR2 YFSETQ, per germline. V shed 0 bases and J shed 5 bases, with 8 bases lying between them.

V is TRBV7-9 and J is TRBJ2-7, with 12 positions matching TRBD1. Germline V gene sequence: CDR1 SEHNR, CDR2 FQNEAQ (reference sequence). The CDR3 length is 14 residues. Trimming at V came to 5 bases and at J to 6 bases, leaving 5 bases not matched to a gene. CDR3 residues: CASSTGTGGLEQYF. The CDR3 region has the DNA TGTGCCAGCAGCACCGGGACAGGGGGCCTCGAGCAGTACTTC.

The chain couples TRBV5-1 to TRBJ1-4; TRBD1 matches at 9 bases. This CDR3 spans 13 amino acids. V dropped 9 bases and J dropped 5; count of bases not matched to a gene: 5. Germline lookup yields CDR1 SGHRS and CDR2 YFSETQ. DNA for the CDR3: TGCGCCACACGACAGGGGGAGAATGAAAAACTGTTTTTT. This encodes CATRQGENEKLFF.

This sequence joins TRBV7-8 and TRBJ2-7; TRBD1 aligns across 7 bases. Germline loops: CDR1 SGHVS, CDR2 FQNEAQ. The length of the CDR3 is 15 residues. The J segment lost 5 bases and the V segment lost 1 base, leaving 8 bases of the junction unmatched. The CDR3 DNA reads as TGTGCCAGCAGCTTAGGCACAGGGGTAGGCCACGAGCAGTACTTC. Its translation is CASSLGTGVGHEQYF.

The chain joins TRBV11-3 to TRBJ2-1; 7 bases fit TRBD1. The V and J ends lost 5 bases and 0 bases, in that order; junction bases with no gene match: 10. The CDR3 consists of 17 residues. Germline V lookup: CDR1 SGHNT, CDR2 YENEEA. The CDR3 loop is CASSPWTGLSSYNEQFF. The CDR3 coding sequence is TGTGCCAGCAGCCCATGGACAGGCCTGAGCTCCTACAATGAGCAGTTCTTC.

The V gene is TRBV5-1, the J gene TRBJ2-1, with 10 bases identical to TRBD1. The CDR3 totals 18 residues. V was pared by 0 bases and J by 5 bases, with 11 bases of the junction left unmatched. Germline V gives CDR1 SGHRS, CDR2 YFSETQ. The CDR3, as DNA: TGCGCCAGCAGCTTGGTAGGACAGGGGGTAGGTAACGACAATGAGCAGTTCTTC. Translated, it gives CASSLVGQGVGNDNEQFF.

The chain has TRBV30 and TRBJ1-2; TRBD1 might be the D (6 bases). Germline V lookup: CDR1 GTSNPN, CDR2 SVGIG (reference sequence). CDR3 length equals 15 residues. V gave up 1 base and J gave up 0 bases, with 12 bases separating them. This CDR3 reads CAWSATGWANYGYTF. CDR3 sequence (DNA): TGTGCCTGGAGTGCTACAGGGTGGGCTAACTATGGCTACACCTTC.

The V and J genes are TRBV11-2 and TRBJ2-3, with 8 bases that match TRBD2. Trimming at V came to 2 bases and at J to 8 bases, leaving 6 bases not matched to a gene. The CDR3 is 14 residues long. Germline V gene sequence: CDR1 SGHAT, CDR2 FQNNGV. As DNA, the CDR3 is TGTGCCAGCAGCTTACTAGCGGGTGAGGGTACGCAGTATTTT. It encodes CASSLLAGEGTQYF.

The J gene is TRBJ2-2, the V gene TRBV2, with D uncertain. Trimming took off 1 base at V and 4 bases at J, with 10 bases between the two ends. CDR3 length equals 15 residues. CDR1 is SNHLY and CDR2 is FYNNEI in the germline V gene. The CDR3 DNA follows: TGTGCCAGCAGTGAAGGGCAGGCACGCACCGGGGAGCTGTTTTTT. This sequence encodes CASSEGQARTGELFF.

The chain couples TRBV4-2 to TRBJ2-5; D is perhaps TRBD2 (5 bases). The CDR3 covers 13 residues. V was trimmed by 2 bases and J by 4 bases, leaving 8 bases between them. Germline V CDR1 and CDR2: LGHNA, YNFKEQ. CDR3 coding DNA: TGTGCCAGCAGCCAACCCGCGGGAGAGACCCAGTACTTC. Translated, it gives CASSQPAGETQYF.

Here the CDR3 DNA reads TGTGCCAGCAGGGCGAGACAGGGGAATTTCTATGGCTACACCTTC. This codes for CASRARQGNFYGYTF. The chain is built from TRBV6-1 and TRBJ1-2; 8 bases align to TRBD1. V was pared by 6 bases and J by 4 bases, with 10 bases of the junction left unmatched. CDR3 size: 15 residues. In germline, CDR1 is MNHNS, CDR2 SASEGT.

The chain carries TRBV6-6 and TRBJ2-2; tentative D call: TRBD2 (6 bases). The V end was cut by 7 bases, the J end by 8 bases, with 20 bases between. Germline V lookup: CDR1 MNHNY, CDR2 SVGAGI (reference sequence). The CDR3 contains 15 residues. The DNA for the CDR3 is TGTGCCAGCACCGAACCGGGAGCCACAGGAGGGGAGCTGTTTTTT. This codes for CASTEPGATGGELFF.

The CDR3 region is CASRTYSNEQYF. CDR3 bases: TGCGCCAGCCGGACATACTCTAACGAGCAGTACTTC. The chain joins TRBV10-1 to TRBJ2-7, with D possibly matching TRBD1 (5 bases). Looked up from germline, CDR1 is WNHNN and CDR2 is SYGVQD (reference sequence). Trimming cost V 8 bases and J 5 bases, with 13 bases left between them. The CDR3 length is 12 residues.

The chain links TRBV5-1 to TRBJ1-6; D perhaps matches TRBD1 (6 bases). Germline V gene lookup returns CDR1 SGHRS and CDR2 YFSETQ. V lost 0 bases and J lost 6, with 13 bases in between. There are 16 residues in the CDR3. CDR3 protein: CASSLAPDRGNSPLHF. CDR3 DNA sequence: TGCGCCAGCAGCTTGGCCCCGGACAGAGGTAATTCACCCCTCCACTTT. The entire variable domain, with the rest obtained from reference TRBV5-1 and TRBJ1-6, is as follows: KAGVTQTPRYLIKTRGQQVTLSCSPISGHRSVSWYQQTPGQGLQFLFEYFSETQRNKGNFPGRFSGRQFSNSRSEMNVSTLELGDSALYLCASSLAPDRGNSPLHFGNGTRLTVT.

The rearrangement uses TRBV5-6 and TRBJ1-3; D not certain. CDR1 is SGHDT, CDR2 YYEEEE, per germline. Trimming took 2 bases from V and 1 from J, leaving 10 bases between them. The CDR3 is 15 residues long. The CDR3 reads CASSFGVNSGNTIYF. CDR3 coding DNA: TGTGCCAGCAGCTTTGGAGTGAATTCTGGAAACACCATATATTTT.

V is TRBV6-5 and J is TRBJ2-7; 8 positions agree with TRBD1. The length of the CDR3 is 14 residues. The V gene end was trimmed by 7 bases and the J gene end by 3 bases; junction bases not matched to a gene: 8. Per germline, CDR1 MNHEY and CDR2 SVGAGI. CDR3 in amino acids: CASNPGTGVYEQYF. CDR3 sequence (DNA): TGTGCCAGCAATCCCGGGACAGGAGTCTACGAGCAGTACTTC.

This clone was seen once. This chain joins TRBV13 and TRBJ1-2; possible D gene TRBD1, 6 bases. Trimming took off 3 bases at V and 6 bases at J, with 14 bases between the two ends. The CDR3 contains 14 residues. In germline, CDR1 is PRHDT, CDR2 FYEKMQ (reference sequence). The DNA of the CDR3 is TGTGCCAGCAGCTTTCCTCTCAGGGGTAATGGCTACACCTTC. Encoded protein: CASSFPLRGNGYTF. Combining the CDR3 with reference TRBV13 and TRBJ1-2 gives the whole variable domain AAGVIQSPRHLIKEKRETATLKCYPIPRHDTVYWYQQGPGQDPQFLISFYEKMQSDKGSIPDRFSAQQFSDYHSELNMSSLELGDSALYFCASSFPLRGNGYTFGSGTRLTVV.

The genes are TRBV9 and TRBJ1-1; D ambiguous. CDR3 length equals 13 residues. The V and J ends lost 4 bases and 1 base respectively, with 8 bases between them. CDR1 and CDR2 from the germline V gene are SGDLS and YYNGEE. In DNA, the CDR3 is TGTGCCAGCAGCACCTCCGGGAACACTGAAGCTTTCTTT. Its protein is CASSTSGNTEAFF. The whole variable domain, remainder taken from reference TRBV9 and TRBJ1-1, is DSGVTQTPKHLITATGQRVTLRCSPRSGDLSVYWYQQSLDQGLQFLIQYYNGEERAKGNILERFSAQQFPDLHSELNLSSLELGDSALYFCASSTSGNTEAFFGQGTRLTVV.

This chain joins TRBV2 and TRBJ1-2, with 7 bases fitting TRBD1. Unmatched junction bases numbered 7, after V lost 7 bases and J lost 2 bases. The V gene's germline CDR1 is SNHLY and CDR2 FYNNEI. The CDR3 is 14 amino acids. The CDR3 region has the DNA TGTGCCAGCAACAGGGGCAGAGGAAACTATGGCTACACCTTC. It encodes CASNRGRGNYGYTF.

The genes are TRBV27 and TRBJ2-3; 12 bases are shared with TRBD2. Germline V lookup: CDR1 MNHEY, CDR2 SMNVEV (reference sequence). V shed 5 bases and J 5 bases; nucleotides not matched to a gene: 14. The CDR3 is 18 amino acids. The CDR3 bases are TGTGCCAGCAGTCAAACCTTTCCTAGCGGGGGGGCCAAAGATACGCAGTATTTT. Residues: CASSQTFPSGGAKDTQYF.

The chain has TRBV10-3 and TRBJ2-3, with D unclear. The V and J ends lost 4 bases and 2 bases respectively, with 10 bases between them. CDR3 length equals 14 residues. Germline CDR1 ENHRY, CDR2 SYGVKD. CDR3 nucleotides: TGTGCCATCAGTGGCGTGGTACTCACAGATACGCAGTATTTT. This codes for CAISGVVLTDTQYF.

Comment on this clone: A junction end diverges from the germline sequence, so it may reflect a read error. Other DNA sequences of this sample code for an identical CDR3. This chain links TRBV6-6 with TRBJ1-6, with a tentative D call TRBD1 (5 bases). The CDR3 has 16 residues. Germline V gene data show CDR1 as MNHNY and CDR2 as SVGAGI (reference sequence). The CDR3 sequence: CASSYSTEVQYSPRHF. The CDR3 DNA sequence: TGTGCCAGCAGTTACTCGACAGAGGTTCAGTATTCCCCCCGCCACTTT.